Listed here is a single T cell receptor (beta chain). Its target is not known. The source of the sample is a study of cytomegalovirus exposure and HLA in healthy donors. The overall study: Early released data had around 89 million unique TCRs, all coming from HLA-typed donors.

Overall study findings and caveats: 150 or so TCR beta chains were listed as cytomegalovirus-associated. In a later analysis, TCR beta V- and J-gene trimming was associated with a missense DCLRE1C variant.

Primers for the PCR totalled 60 Vbeta and 13 Jbeta. The assay was immunoSEQ multiplex PCR, and TCRdb's table has in-frame clones only and misses some. Here the sample spans about 140,000 clones, 76% being singletons. Though probably carrying unrecorded immune exposures, donors were nominally healthy at sampling. CDR3 size: 15 residues. Per germline, CDR1 KGHSH and CDR2 LQKENI. The V end lost 6 bases, the J end lost 4 bases, and 13 bases lay between the germline ends. Sequenced sample: PBMCs. J is TRBJ1-6 and V is TRBV18, with D perhaps TRBD1 (6 bases). The source is a man aged 35-49 years in good health and CMV-seronegative. The CDR3 sequence is CASSRDTAYNSPLHF. DNA for the CDR3: TGTGCCAGCTCTCGGGACACAGCTTATAATTCACCCCTCCACTTT.